Reported below is one T cell receptor (beta chain). This sample is drawn from a study of OX40 agonist ivuxolimab in advanced cancers. Overall study: Patients undergoing dose escalation presented with hepatocellular carcinoma, melanoma, renal cell or head and neck cancer.

The ends were cut back, 8 bases at V and 7 bases at J, with 12 bases in the middle. CDR3 size: 13 residues. Germline-derived CDR1 and CDR2 are SNHLY and FYNNEI. Profiled with immunoSEQ multiplex PCR; TCRdb holds only in-frame clones, not every one. The sample has 59,000 or so clones, more than 75% seen once; the top ten hold approximately 0.4%. The origin of this receptor is an adult with an advanced solid tumor such as melanoma, head and neck, liver or kidney cancer. V usage is TRBV2 and J usage is TRBJ1-6, with a tentative D call TRBD1 (5 bases). Sequences were derived from CD4+ or CD8+ T cells sorted from blood, sampled in a trial of the OX40 agonist ivuxolimab. CDR3 residues: CASGTSKNSPLHF. The CDR3, as DNA: TGTGCCAGCGGGACTTCTAAAAATTCACCCCTCCACTTT.